The source of this T cell receptor (beta chain) is a study of prognosis after radiotherapy for stage I lung cancer. Overall study context: There were 14 to 15 patients with newly diagnosed primary stage I lung tumors and about five patients with oligometastatic NSCLC after surgical resection of the primary tumor. Ages of the roughly 12 men and several women ranged roughly 53 to 84 years, median about 72. Whole-study results and caveats: Reportedly, patients with and without metastases differed in TRBV and TRBJ gene usage. The question of whether the expanded TCR clones were tumor-specific was not determined.

This clonotype was counted only a few times. Antigen specificity is unknown. The germline V gene encodes CDR1 SGHKS and CDR2 YYEKEE (reference sequence). The germline V and J ends were trimmed by 4 bases and 6 bases, with 14 bases remaining between them. This CDR3 spans 14 amino acids. Amplification of the TCR beta CDR3 (from genomic DNA) was done by two-round multiplex PCR. Primers specific to each TRBV and TRBJ gene drove first-round PCR. One entry per CDR3 protein, called by TCRdb with MiXCR from the multiplex PCR reads. Of 59,000 or so distinct CDR3 sequences listed, more than 25% are singletons. The rearrangement joins TRBV5-5 to TRBJ2-1; the D gene is possibly TRBD2 (7 bases). The clonotype originates from a donor aged 50 or older with non-small cell lung cancer. Source: PBMCs, taken before or after stereotactic body radiation therapy (not recorded which). The CDR3 is CASSRQAGVNEQFF. As DNA, the CDR3 is TGTGCCAGCAGCAGACAGGCGGGGGTCAATGAGCAGTTCTTC.